This T cell receptor beta chain comes out of a study of shared clonotypes between healthy human individuals (TCRdb year 2020). Study-wide context: The cohort comprised a couple of women and a few men aged 18 to 49 years. To increase sequencing depth and limit assay-specific biases, different laboratories used diverse techniques to prepare libraries and sequence TCR repertoires. For each donor, CD4 naive and CD4 memory were each given three plates, CD8 naive was given two plates, and CD8 memory was given one plate. To estimate repertoire size and how much clonotypes are shared between individuals, the study performed deep sequencing of blood TCR repertoires from roughly five healthy adults. Per donor, leukapheresis produced somewhere between about 0.94 and 9 billion PBMCs. The study at large found these results: The genetic and exposure-history diversity represented was limited by the small number of donors. Naive subsets generally had larger estimated clonotype richness than memory subsets did. Sampling was restricted to blood, and TCR repertoires in tissues likely differ from the TCR repertoires found in blood. Rarefaction of sorted-subset datasets indicated incomplete sequencing despite the large sequencing depth. Sharing across several donors was observed for around 5% of naive CD4, less than 4% of naive CD8, 2% to 2.5% of memory CD4, and about 0.39% of memory CD8 clonotypes. Clonotypes shared by all four sorted-subset donors showed higher generation probabilities than non-shared clonotypes. Based on pairwise subsampling, the degree of clonotype sharing among donors was expected to be affected by sequencing depth.

Concerning this clone: Its antigen target is currently unknown. Per-base qualities were not stored, and no clone one base away is much larger.

CD8 naive samples consisted of CD45RO-negative cells that were positively selected for CCR7, yielding a CD45RA+CCR7+ population without TemRA cells. The donors were healthy, HIV-negative adults with no recently reported acute infections or vaccinations. All donors were Caucasian adults living in Nashville, Tennessee, USA. Blood was collected by leukapheresis, and PBMCs were isolated by Ficoll-Histopaque density gradient centrifugation and then cryopreserved in liquid nitrogen vapor phase. Analytical flow cytometry was used to check the purity and quantity of each magnetically sorted T cell population. From each sorted fraction, genomic DNA was isolated and quantified by UV absorbance on a Nanodrop 2000c. The V and J ends are trimmed by 0 bases and 7 bases, leaving 16 bases between them. In the germline V gene, CDR1 corresponds to LGHNA and CDR2 to YSLEER. There are 16 amino acids in the CDR3, from cysteine to phenylalanine inclusive. Just CDR3 DNA is preserved here, 48 bases in frame from base 1.

TCR CDR3 regions were amplified from genomic DNA by multiplex PCR using the deep immunoSEQ assay. Genomic DNA extracted from each cell subset was distributed evenly over all wells of several immunoSEQ 96-well plates, and each plate served as one replicate. For sorted subsets, each replicate PCR was loaded with 200 ng genomic DNA, equivalent to about 33,000 T cell genomes. The purified libraries were quantified using a Qubit 3.0 fluorometer, sized with a Bioanalyzer 2100, and then quantified again using the KAPA Library Quantification kit. Every immunoSEQ 96-well plate was sequenced on a dedicated single-read 150-cycle Illumina NextSeq 550 flow cell. Per the source publication's procedure: Because the immunoSEQ output held only junctional sequences and lacked quality scores, the filtering could not match the filtering applied to full-length reads. Sequences were annotated with PyIR, a Python wrapper for IgBLAST v1.9, using IMGT germline references to assign V/J genes and CDR3. Reads with weak V/J assignments (E-value above 1e-6), missing CDR3, stop codons, out-of-frame junctions, or ambiguous translated residues were removed. V3J clonotypes were defined as sequences sharing an identical inferred V gene, J gene, and CDR3 amino acid sequence. Percentage overlap between repertoires was calculated by dividing the number of shared unique clonotypes by the size of the smaller repertoire. Repertoire richness was assessed with RTK rarefaction, the Chao1 estimator, and Recon v2.1 estimates of unobserved clonotypes. OLGA was used to compute generation probabilities for all TCRbeta clonotypes that the gDNA method yielded from a few donors. In TCRdb, the immuneACCESS table is reduced to in-frame sequences with V and J assigned. These tables do not hold every clone; where another copy was compared, an unresolved V gene accounts for under half, and the others remain unexplained. D and trimming come from the DNA, and the V and J calls and clone size come from that table. This sample is represented by under 2,000,000 clones; approximately 94% of them were singletons. Approximately 1% of the sample rests with the top ten.

The sequence is built from TRBV4-3 and TRBJ2-1; the D segment could be TRBD2, given 6 matching bases. The sequenced material came from naive CD8+ T cells sorted from blood. Interpreted using the paper, the cell subset or site label stands for: CD45RA+CCR7+. The TCR was taken from a man between 18 and 35 years old in good health. The DNA sequence is TGCGCCAGCAGCCAAGATCGGGGACCGGGGGAGAATGAGCAGTTCTTC. Protein translation: CASSQDRGPGENEQFF.